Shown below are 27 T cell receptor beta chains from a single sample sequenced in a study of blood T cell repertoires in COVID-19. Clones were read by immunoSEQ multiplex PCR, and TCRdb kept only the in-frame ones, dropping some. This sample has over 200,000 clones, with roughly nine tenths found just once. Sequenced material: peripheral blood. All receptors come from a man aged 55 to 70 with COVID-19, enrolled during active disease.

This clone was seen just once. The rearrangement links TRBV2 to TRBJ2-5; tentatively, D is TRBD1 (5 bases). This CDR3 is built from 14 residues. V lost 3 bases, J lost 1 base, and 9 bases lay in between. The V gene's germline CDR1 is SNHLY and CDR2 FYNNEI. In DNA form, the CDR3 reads TGTGCCAGCAGTGAGGCAGGGCCCCAAGAGACCCAGTACTTC. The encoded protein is CASSEAGPQETQYF.

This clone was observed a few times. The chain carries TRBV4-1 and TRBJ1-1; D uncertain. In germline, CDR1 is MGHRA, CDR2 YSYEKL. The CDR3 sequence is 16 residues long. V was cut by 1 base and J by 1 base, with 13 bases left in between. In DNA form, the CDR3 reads TGCGCCAGCAGCCAAGCCGAGACGGAGGAGAACACTGAAGCTTTCTTT. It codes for CASSQAETEENTEAFF.

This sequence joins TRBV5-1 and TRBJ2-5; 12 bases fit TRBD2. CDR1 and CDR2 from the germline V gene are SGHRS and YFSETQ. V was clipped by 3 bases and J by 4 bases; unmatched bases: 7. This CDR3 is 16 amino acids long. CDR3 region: CASSYSTSGGGETQYF. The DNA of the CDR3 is TGCGCCAGCAGCTATTCGACTAGCGGGGGAGGAGAGACCCAGTACTTC.

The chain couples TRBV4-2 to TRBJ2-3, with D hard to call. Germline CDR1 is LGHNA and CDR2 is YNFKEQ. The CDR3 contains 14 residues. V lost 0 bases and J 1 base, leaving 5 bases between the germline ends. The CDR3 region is CASSQDRGTDTQYF. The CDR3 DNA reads TGTGCCAGCAGCCAAGATCGGGGCACAGATACGCAGTATTTT.

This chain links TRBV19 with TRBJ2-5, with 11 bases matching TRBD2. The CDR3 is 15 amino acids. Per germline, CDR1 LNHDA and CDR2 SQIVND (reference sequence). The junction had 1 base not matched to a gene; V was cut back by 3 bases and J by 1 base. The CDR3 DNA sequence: TGTGCCAGTAGTATGCTAGCGGGGGGCCAAGAGACCCAGTACTTC. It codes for CASSMLAGGQETQYF.

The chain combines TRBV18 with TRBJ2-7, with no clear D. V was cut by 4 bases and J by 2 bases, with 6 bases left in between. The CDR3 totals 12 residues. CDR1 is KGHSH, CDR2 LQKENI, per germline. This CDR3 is CASSLQTYEQYF. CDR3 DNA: TGTGCCAGCTCACTCCAAACCTACGAGCAGTACTTC.

The CDR3 coding sequence is TGTGCCAGCAGCGTAGTCGGGGTTGGAGGCTACACCTTC. Protein product: CASSVVGVGGYTF. J is TRBJ1-2 and V is TRBV9; D not certain. With 0 bases removed from V and 8 bases from J, the gap between germline ends came to 11 bases. The CDR3 runs 13 residues. CDR1 and CDR2 (germline): SGDLS, YYNGEE.

CDR3 sequence reads: CASSFPGTTYEQYF. In DNA form, the CDR3 reads TGCGCCAGCAGCTTCCCCGGGACTACCTACGAGCAGTACTTC. V and J are TRBV5-1 and TRBJ2-7, with 7 bases identical to TRBD2. With 2 bases clipped from V and 2 bases from J, the junction kept 4 bases outside the gene matches. Germline assignment: CDR1 SGHRS and CDR2 YFSETQ. The CDR3 runs 14 residues.

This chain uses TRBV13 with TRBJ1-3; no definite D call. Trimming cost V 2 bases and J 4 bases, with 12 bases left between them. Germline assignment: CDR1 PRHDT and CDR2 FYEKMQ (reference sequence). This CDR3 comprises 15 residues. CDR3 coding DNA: TGTGCCAGCAGCTTAAATTCCGGGATCGGAAACACCATATATTTT. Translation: CASSLNSGIGNTIYF.

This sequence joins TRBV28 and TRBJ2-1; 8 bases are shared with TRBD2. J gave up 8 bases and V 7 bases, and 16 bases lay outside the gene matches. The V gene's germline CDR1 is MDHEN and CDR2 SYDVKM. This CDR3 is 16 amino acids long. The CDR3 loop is CASISGGSGSVDEQFF. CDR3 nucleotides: TGTGCCAGCATCTCCGGGGGGAGCGGGAGTGTAGATGAGCAGTTCTTC. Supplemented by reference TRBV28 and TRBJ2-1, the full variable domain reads DVKVTQSSRYLVKRTGEKVFLECVQDMDHENMFWYRQDPGLGLRLIYFSYDVKMKEKGDIPEGYSVSREKKERFSLILESASTNQTSMYLCASISGGSGSVDEQFFGPGTRLTVL.

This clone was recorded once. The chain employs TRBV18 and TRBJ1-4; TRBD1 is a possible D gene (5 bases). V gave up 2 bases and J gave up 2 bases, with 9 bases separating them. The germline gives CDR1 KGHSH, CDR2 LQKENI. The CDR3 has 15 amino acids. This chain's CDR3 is CASSPGAPTNEKLFF. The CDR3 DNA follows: TGTGCCAGCTCACCAGGGGCGCCTACTAATGAAAAACTGTTTTTT.

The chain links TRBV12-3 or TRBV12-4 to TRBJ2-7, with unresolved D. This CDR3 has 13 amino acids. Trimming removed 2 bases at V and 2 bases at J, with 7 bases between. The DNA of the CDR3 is TGTGCCAGCAGTTTACTAGTCCCCTACGAGCAGTACTTC. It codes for CASSLLVPYEQYF.

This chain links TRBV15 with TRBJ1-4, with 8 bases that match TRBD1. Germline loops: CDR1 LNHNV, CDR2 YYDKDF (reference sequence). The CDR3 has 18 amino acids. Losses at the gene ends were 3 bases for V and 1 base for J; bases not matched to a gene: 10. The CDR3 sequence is CATSRPQGDLGTNEKLFF. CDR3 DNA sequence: TGTGCCACCAGCAGGCCACAGGGGGATTTGGGAACTAATGAAAAACTGTTTTTT. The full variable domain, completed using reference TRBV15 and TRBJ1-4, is DAMVIQNPRYQVTQFGKPVTLSCSQTLNHNVMYWYQQKSSQAPKLLFHYYDKDFNNEADTPDNFQSRRPNTSFCFLDIRSPGLGDTAMYLCATSRPQGDLGTNEKLFFGSGTQLSVL.

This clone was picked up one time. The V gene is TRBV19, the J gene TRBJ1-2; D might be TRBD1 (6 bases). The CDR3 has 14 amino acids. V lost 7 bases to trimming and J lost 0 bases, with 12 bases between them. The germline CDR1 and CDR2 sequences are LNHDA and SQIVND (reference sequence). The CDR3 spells CASTEDSANYGYTF. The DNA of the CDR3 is TGTGCCAGTACCGAGGACAGCGCTAACTATGGCTACACCTTC. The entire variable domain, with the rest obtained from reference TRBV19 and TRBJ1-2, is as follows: DGGITQSPKYLFRKEGQNVTLSCEQNLNHDAMYWYRQDPGQGLRLIYYSQIVNDFQKGDIAEGYSVSREKKESFPLTVTSAQKNPTAFYLCASTEDSANYGYTFGSGTRLTVV.

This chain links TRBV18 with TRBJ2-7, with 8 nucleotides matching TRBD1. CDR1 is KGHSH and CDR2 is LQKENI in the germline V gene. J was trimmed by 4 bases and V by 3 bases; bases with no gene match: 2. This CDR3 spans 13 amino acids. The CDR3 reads CASSPYRGYEQYF. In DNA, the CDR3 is TGTGCCAGCTCACCCTACAGGGGGTACGAGCAGTACTTC.

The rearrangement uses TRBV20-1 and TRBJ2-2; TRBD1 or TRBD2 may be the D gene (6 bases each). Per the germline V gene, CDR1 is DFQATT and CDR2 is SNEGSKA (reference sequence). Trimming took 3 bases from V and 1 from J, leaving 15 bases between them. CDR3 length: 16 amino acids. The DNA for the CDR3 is TGCAGTGCTAGTGGAGGGGGTCCGCTGAACACCGGGGAGCTGTTTTTT. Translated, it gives CSASGGGPLNTGELFF.

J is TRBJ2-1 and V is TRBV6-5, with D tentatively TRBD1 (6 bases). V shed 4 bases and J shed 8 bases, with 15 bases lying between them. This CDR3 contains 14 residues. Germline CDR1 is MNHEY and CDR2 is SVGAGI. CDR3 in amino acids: CASSFLTGKDEQFF. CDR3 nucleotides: TGTGCCAGCAGTTTCCTTACAGGGAAGGATGAGCAGTTCTTC.

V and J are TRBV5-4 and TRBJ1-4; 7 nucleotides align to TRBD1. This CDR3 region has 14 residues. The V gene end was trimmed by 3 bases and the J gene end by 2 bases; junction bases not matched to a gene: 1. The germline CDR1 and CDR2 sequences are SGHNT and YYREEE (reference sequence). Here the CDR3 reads CASSSGQTNEKLFF. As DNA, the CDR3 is TGTGCCAGCAGCTCGGGACAGACTAATGAAAAACTGTTTTTT.

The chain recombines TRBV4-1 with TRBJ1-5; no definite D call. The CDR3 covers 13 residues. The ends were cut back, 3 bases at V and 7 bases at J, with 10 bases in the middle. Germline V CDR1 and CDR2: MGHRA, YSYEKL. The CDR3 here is CASSQAVWQPQHF. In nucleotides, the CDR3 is TGCGCCAGCAGCCAGGCTGTTTGGCAGCCCCAGCATTTT.

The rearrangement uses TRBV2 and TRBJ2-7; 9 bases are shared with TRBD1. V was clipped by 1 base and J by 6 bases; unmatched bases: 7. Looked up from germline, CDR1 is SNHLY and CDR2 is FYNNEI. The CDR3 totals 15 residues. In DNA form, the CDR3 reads TGTGCCAGCAGTGAAGTTCCGGGACAGGGTAGCGAGCAGTACTTC. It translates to CASSEVPGQGSEQYF.

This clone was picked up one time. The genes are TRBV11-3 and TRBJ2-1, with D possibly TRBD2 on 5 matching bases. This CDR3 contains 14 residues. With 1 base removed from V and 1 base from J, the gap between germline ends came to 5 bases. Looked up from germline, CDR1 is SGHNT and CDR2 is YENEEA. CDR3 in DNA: TGTGCCAGCAGCTTAGGAGGGTCCTACAATGAGCAGTTCTTC. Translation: CASSLGGSYNEQFF.

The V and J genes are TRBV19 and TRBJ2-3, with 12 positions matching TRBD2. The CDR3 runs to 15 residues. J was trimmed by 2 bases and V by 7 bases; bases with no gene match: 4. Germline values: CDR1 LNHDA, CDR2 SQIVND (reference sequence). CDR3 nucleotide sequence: TGTGCCAGTACCGGGACTAGCGGGTACACAGATACGCAGTATTTT. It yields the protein CASTGTSGYTDTQYF.

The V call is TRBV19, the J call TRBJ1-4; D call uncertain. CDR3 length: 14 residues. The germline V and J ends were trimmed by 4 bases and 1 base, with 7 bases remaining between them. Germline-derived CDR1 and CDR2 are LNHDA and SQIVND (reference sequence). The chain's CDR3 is CASSTTLTNEKLFF. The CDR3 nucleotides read TGTGCCAGTAGTACGACACTAACTAATGAAAAACTGTTTTTT.

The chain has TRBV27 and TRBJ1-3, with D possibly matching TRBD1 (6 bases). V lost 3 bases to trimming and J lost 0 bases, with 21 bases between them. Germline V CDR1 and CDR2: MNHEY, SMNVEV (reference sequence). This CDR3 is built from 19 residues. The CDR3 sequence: CASSFSGGRGGSSGNTIYF. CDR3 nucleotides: TGTGCCAGCAGTTTTTCCGGGGGGCGCGGGGGTAGCTCTGGAAACACCATATATTTT.

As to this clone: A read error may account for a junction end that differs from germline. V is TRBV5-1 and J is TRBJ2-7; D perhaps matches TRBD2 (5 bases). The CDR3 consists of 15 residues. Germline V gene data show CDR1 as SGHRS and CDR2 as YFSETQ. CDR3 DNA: TGCGCCAGCACCTTGGGCATTGCGGGTGCGGACGAGCAGTACTTC. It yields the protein CASTLGIAGADEQYF.

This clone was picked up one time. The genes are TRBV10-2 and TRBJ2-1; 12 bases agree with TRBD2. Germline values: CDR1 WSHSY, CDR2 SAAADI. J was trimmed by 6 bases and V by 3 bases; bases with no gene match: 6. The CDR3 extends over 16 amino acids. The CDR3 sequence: CASSEGLAGIGNEQFF. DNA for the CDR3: TGCGCCAGCAGTGAAGGACTAGCGGGAATCGGCAATGAGCAGTTCTTC.

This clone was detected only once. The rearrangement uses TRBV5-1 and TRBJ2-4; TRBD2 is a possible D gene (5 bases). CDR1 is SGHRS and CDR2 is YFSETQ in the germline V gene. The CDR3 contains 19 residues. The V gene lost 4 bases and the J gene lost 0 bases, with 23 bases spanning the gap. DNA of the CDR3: TGCGCCAGCAGCCCGGCAGAGGACTCCTTCCTCCTAGCCAAAAACATTCAGTACTTC. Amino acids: CASSPAEDSFLLAKNIQYF.